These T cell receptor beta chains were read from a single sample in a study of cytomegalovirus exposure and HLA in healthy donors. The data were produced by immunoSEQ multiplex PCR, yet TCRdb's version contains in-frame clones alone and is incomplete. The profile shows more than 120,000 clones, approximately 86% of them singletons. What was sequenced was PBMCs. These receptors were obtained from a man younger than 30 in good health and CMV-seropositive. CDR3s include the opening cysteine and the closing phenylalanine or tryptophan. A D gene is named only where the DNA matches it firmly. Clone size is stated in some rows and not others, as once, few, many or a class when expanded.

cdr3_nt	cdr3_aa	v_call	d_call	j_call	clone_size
TGTGCCAGCAGTTACAGCACAGGTGGAGATACGCAGTATTTT	CASSYSTGGDTQYF	TRBV6-5	-	TRBJ2-3	-
TGTGCCAGCAGGAGCCGGGACAGGGGAGCCTACGAGCAGTACTTC	CASRSRDRGAYEQYF	TRBV6-5	TRBD1	TRBJ2-7	-
TGCGCCAGCAGCTTGGTCGCGGGCGTCTATGGCTACACCTTC	CASSLVAGVYGYTF	TRBV5-1	-	TRBJ1-2	-
TGTGCCAGCAGTTACGCGGGCTCCTACGAGCAGTACTTC	CASSYAGSYEQYF	TRBV27	-	TRBJ2-7	-
TGTGCCAGCAGCTGGGACAGGGGTCGGGCTTTCTTT	CASSWDRGRAFF	TRBV6-7	TRBD1	TRBJ1-1	-
TGTGCCACCGGGACAGGGGGCTACGAGCAGTACTTC	CATGTGGYEQYF	TRBV6-5	TRBD1	TRBJ2-7	-
TGTGCCAGCAGCCGGACTAGCGGGATTCACAATGAGCAGTTCTTC	CASSRTSGIHNEQFF	TRBV6-1	TRBD2	TRBJ2-1	-
TGTGCCAGCAGCGTATCAGGACTAGATGCCTACGAGCAGTACTTC	CASSVSGLDAYEQYF	TRBV9	TRBD2	TRBJ2-7	-
TGTGCCAGAAGCTTAAGGACTAGCGGGAGCAAGCAGTACTTC	CARSLRTSGSKQYF	TRBV5-3	TRBD2	TRBJ2-7	-
TGTGCCTGGAGGTGGGCAAGGGAGGAAGCTTTCTTT	CAWRWAREEAFF	TRBV30	-	TRBJ1-1	-
TGTGCCAGCAGCCCTAGGAGAGGAATGAACACTGAAGCTTTCTTT	CASSPRRGMNTEAFF	TRBV11-3	-	TRBJ1-1	many
TGTGCCAGTAGAGAGGTTGGAGAGTATGGCTACACCTTC	CASREVGEYGYTF	TRBV19	-	TRBJ1-2	-
TGTGCCAGCTCACCTCCCCTCGCCGTGCGGGGCACAGATACGCAGTATTTT	CASSPPLAVRGTDTQYF	TRBV18	-	TRBJ2-3	-
TGTGCCAGCAGCTTAGGGGGGGTCGGTTCACCCCTCCACTTT	CASSLGGVGSPLHF	TRBV7-8	-	TRBJ1-6	many
TGTGCCAGCAGCGTAGACGGGACTAGCACAGATACGCAGTATTTT	CASSVDGTSTDTQYF	TRBV9	-	TRBJ2-3	-
TGTGCCAGCAGCGAGGGACTAGCCAATTACAATGAGCAGTTCTTC	CASSEGLANYNEQFF	TRBV4-2	TRBD2	TRBJ2-1	-
TGTGCCAGCAGCTTGTCCAGGGAAGGTCAAGAGACCCAGTACTTC	CASSLSREGQETQYF	TRBV5-4	-	TRBJ2-5	-